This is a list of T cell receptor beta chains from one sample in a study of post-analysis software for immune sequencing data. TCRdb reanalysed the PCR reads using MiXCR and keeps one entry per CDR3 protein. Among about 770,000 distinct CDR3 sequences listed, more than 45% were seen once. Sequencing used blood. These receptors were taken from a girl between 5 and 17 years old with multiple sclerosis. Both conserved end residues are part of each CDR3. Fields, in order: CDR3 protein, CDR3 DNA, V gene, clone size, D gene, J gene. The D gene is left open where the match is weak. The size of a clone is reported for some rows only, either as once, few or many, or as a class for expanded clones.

cdr3_aa: CASSRGYDNNEQFF
cdr3_nt: TGTGCCAGCAGTCGCGGGTATGACAACAATGAGCAGTTCTTC
v_call: TRBV13
clone_size: NA
d_call: NA
j_call: TRBJ2-1

cdr3_aa: CASRHPGTSPHEQYF
cdr3_nt: TGTGCCAGCAGACACCCCGGGACTAGCCCACACGAGCAGTACTTC
v_call: TRBV27
clone_size: few
d_call: TRBD2
j_call: TRBJ2-7

cdr3_aa: CSASPPPGQGMNTEAFF
cdr3_nt: TGCAGTGCTAGTCCCCCTCCTGGACAGGGGATGAACACTGAAGCTTTCTTT
v_call: TRBV20-1
clone_size: NA
d_call: TRBD1
j_call: TRBJ1-1

cdr3_aa: CASRPKTGTWPQHF
cdr3_nt: TGTGCCAGCAGACCGAAAACCGGGACTTGGCCCCAGCATTTT
v_call: TRBV28
clone_size: NA
d_call: NA
j_call: TRBJ1-5

cdr3_aa: CSAGTGGSYEQYF
cdr3_nt: TGCAGTGCTGGAACAGGGGGGTCCTACGAGCAGTACTTC
v_call: TRBV20-1
clone_size: NA
d_call: TRBD1
j_call: TRBJ2-7

cdr3_aa: CSARPTDQETQYF
cdr3_nt: TGCAGTGCTAGGCCCACCGACCAAGAGACCCAGTACTTC
v_call: TRBV20-1
clone_size: NA
d_call: NA
j_call: TRBJ2-5

cdr3_aa: CSVVPGLAKDEQYF
cdr3_nt: TGCAGCGTGGTACCGGGACTAGCAAAAGACGAGCAGTACTTC
v_call: TRBV29-1
clone_size: few
d_call: TRBD2
j_call: TRBJ2-7

cdr3_aa: CASSSWATGGFEAFF
cdr3_nt: TGTGCCAGCAGCTCGTGGGCGACAGGGGGGTTTGAAGCTTTCTTT
v_call: TRBV7-6
clone_size: few
d_call: TRBD1
j_call: TRBJ1-1

cdr3_aa: CASSLDRGQAFF
cdr3_nt: TGTGCCAGCAGCTTAGACAGGGGGCAAGCTTTCTTT
v_call: TRBV7-9
clone_size: NA
d_call: TRBD1
j_call: TRBJ1-1

cdr3_aa: CAWSMNTEAFF
cdr3_nt: TGTGCCTGGAGCATGAACACTGAAGCTTTCTTT
v_call: TRBV30
clone_size: NA
d_call: NA
j_call: TRBJ1-1

cdr3_aa: CASSFPLGETQYF
cdr3_nt: TGTGCCAGCAGCTTTCCCTTAGGGGAGACCCAGTACTTC
v_call: TRBV7-9
clone_size: NA
d_call: NA
j_call: TRBJ2-5

cdr3_aa: CASSLNSGSRDTDTQYF
cdr3_nt: TGTGCCAGCAGCCTTAATAGCGGGAGTAGGGACACAGATACGCAGTATTTT
v_call: TRBV4-2
clone_size: NA
d_call: TRBD2
j_call: TRBJ2-3

cdr3_aa: CSARDLNRGIYGYTF
cdr3_nt: TGCAGTGCTAGAGATCTCAACAGGGGAATCTATGGCTACACCTTC
v_call: TRBV20-1
clone_size: NA
d_call: TRBD1
j_call: TRBJ1-2

cdr3_aa: CANGQLSYGYTF
cdr3_nt: TGTGCCAACGGACAGTTGAGCTATGGCTACACCTTC
v_call: TRBV30
clone_size: NA
d_call: NA
j_call: TRBJ1-2

cdr3_aa: CASSLRVSTDTQYF
cdr3_nt: TGTGCCAGCTCACTCCGGGTATCCACAGATACGCAGTATTTT
v_call: TRBV18
clone_size: NA
d_call: NA
j_call: TRBJ2-3

cdr3_aa: CASSLAPGPTPLFF
cdr3_nt: TGTGCCAGCAGTTTAGCCCCGGGACCGACTCCACTGTTCTTC
v_call: TRBV27
clone_size: NA
d_call: NA
j_call: TRBJ2-1

cdr3_aa: CATKGAGEETQYF
cdr3_nt: TGTGCCACCAAAGGTGCCGGCGAAGAGACCCAGTACTTC
v_call: TRBV24-1
clone_size: NA
d_call: NA
j_call: TRBJ2-5

cdr3_aa: CSASGTYPYEQYF
cdr3_nt: TGCAGTGCTAGCGGGACCTATCCCTACGAGCAGTACTTC
v_call: TRBV20-1
clone_size: NA
d_call: NA
j_call: TRBJ2-7

cdr3_aa: CASSSVVADTQYF
cdr3_nt: TGTGCCAGCAGCTCCGTAGTGGCAGATACGCAGTATTTT
v_call: TRBV11-1
clone_size: NA
d_call: NA
j_call: TRBJ2-3

cdr3_aa: CASTQQGAADTQYF
cdr3_nt: TGTGCCAGCACACAACAGGGGGCGGCAGATACGCAGTATTTT
v_call: TRBV7-9
clone_size: NA
d_call: TRBD1
j_call: TRBJ2-3

cdr3_aa: CSARRWAGTNNEQFF
cdr3_nt: TGCAGTGCTAGAAGGTGGGCGGGAACGAACAATGAGCAGTTCTTC
v_call: TRBV20-1
clone_size: few
d_call: NA
j_call: TRBJ2-1

cdr3_aa: CASGTGGIGYTF
cdr3_nt: TGCGCCAGCGGGACAGGGGGAATTGGCTACACCTTC
v_call: TRBV5-1
clone_size: few
d_call: TRBD1
j_call: TRBJ1-2

cdr3_aa: CASSSLGTGYEQYF
cdr3_nt: TGTGCCAGCAGCTCGCTCGGGACGGGGTACGAGCAGTACTTC
v_call: TRBV7-9
clone_size: once
d_call: NA
j_call: TRBJ2-7

cdr3_aa: CASSLLGGLAEGNEQFF
cdr3_nt: TGCGCCAGCAGCTTGTTGGGGGGACTAGCGGAGGGAAATGAGCAGTTCTTC
v_call: TRBV5-1
clone_size: few
d_call: TRBD2
j_call: TRBJ2-1

cdr3_aa: CSGGGQGYVNEQFF
cdr3_nt: TGCAGCGGCGGGGGACAGGGATACGTCAATGAGCAGTTCTTC
v_call: TRBV29-1
clone_size: few
d_call: TRBD1
j_call: TRBJ2-1

cdr3_aa: CATSRDQTDQPQHF
cdr3_nt: TGTGCCACCAGCAGAGATCAGACGGATCAGCCCCAGCATTTT
v_call: TRBV15
clone_size: NA
d_call: NA
j_call: TRBJ1-5

cdr3_aa: CASSLFPRDTKRGEQFF
cdr3_nt: TGTGCCAGCAGCCTATTCCCCCGAGACACCAAGAGGGGTGAGCAGTTCTTC
v_call: TRBV7-8
clone_size: NA
d_call: NA
j_call: TRBJ2-1

cdr3_aa: CASSVDPLAGADTQYF
cdr3_nt: TGTGCCAGCAGCGTAGACCCCCTAGCGGGAGCAGATACGCAGTATTTT
v_call: TRBV9
clone_size: NA
d_call: TRBD2
j_call: TRBJ2-3

cdr3_aa: CASSLGVRAYEQYF
cdr3_nt: TGTGCCAGCAGCTTAGGCGTCCGAGCCTACGAGCAGTACTTC
v_call: TRBV13
clone_size: few
d_call: NA
j_call: TRBJ2-7